The rows below give T cell receptor beta chains drawn from one sample of a study of blood T cell repertoires in COVID-19. Profiled with immunoSEQ multiplex PCR; TCRdb holds only in-frame clones, not every one. This sample carries 45,000 to 65,000 clones, 65% to 80% of them seen once, and the ten largest clones take 43%. Sequencing was performed on peripheral blood. The receptor source for this set is a man between 65 and 85 years old with active or convalescent COVID-19. Each CDR3 is given with its conserved first and last residue. Each record gives: CDR3 length, D gene, J gene, V gene, clone size, CDR3 protein, CDR3 DNA. The D gene is left open where the match is weak. Size is omitted from some rows. Given values are once, few, many or a class for expanded clones.

15,NA,TRBJ2-7,TRBV10-3,once,CAISESTANSYEQYF,TGTGCCATCAGTGAGTCTACAGCCAACTCCTACGAGCAGTACTTC
13,TRBD1,TRBJ1-1,TRBV6-5,NA,CASSIGQAPEAFF,TGTGCCAGCAGTATCGGACAGGCACCTGAAGCTTTCTTT
13,NA,TRBJ1-2,TRBV3-1/TRBV3-2,NA,CASSRGGSYGYTF,TGTGCCAGCAGCCGGGGGGGTAGCTATGGCTACACCTTC
14,NA,TRBJ1-1,TRBV4-3,once,CASSQRTANTEAFF,TGCGCCAGCAGCCAACGAACAGCGAACACTGAAGCTTTCTTT
15,TRBD1,TRBJ1-5,TRBV19,many,CASSTRQGTNQPQHF,TGTGCCAGTAGTACCCGACAGGGGACGAATCAGCCCCAGCATTTT
14,TRBD1,TRBJ2-4,TRBV7-2,NA,CASSFNDRATLRYF,TGTGCCAGCAGCTTCAATGACAGGGCCACCCTGCGGTACTTC
15,NA,TRBJ1-4,TRBV15,NA,CATSREFGGGEKLFF,TGTGCCACCAGCAGAGAATTCGGGGGAGGTGAAAAACTGTTTTTT
18,NA,TRBJ2-2,TRBV1,NA,CTSSHRDRSTGGTGELFF,TGCACCAGCAGCCACCGGGACCGCTCGACGGGGGGCACCGGGGAGCTGTTTTTT
18,TRBD2,TRBJ2-7,TRBV7-2,NA,CASSLGLAGGPSSYEQYF,TGTGCCAGCAGCCTTGGCCTAGCGGGGGGACCTAGCTCCTACGAGCAGTACTTC
13,NA,TRBJ1-2,TRBV30,NA,CAWSPGPNYGYTF,TGTGCCTGGAGTCCAGGCCCTAACTATGGCTACACCTTC
12,TRBD1,TRBJ2-7,TRBV30,few,CAWSGQGVEQYF,TGTGCCTGGAGCGGACAGGGGGTGGAGCAGTACTTC
18,NA,TRBJ2-3,TRBV19,NA,CASSPAVTRFDVGDTQYF,TGTGCCAGTAGCCCAGCCGTGACTAGATTCGATGTCGGAGATACGCAGTATTTT
12,NA,TRBJ1-2,TRBV2,NA,CASPPPGYGYTF,TGTGCCAGCCCCCCCCCGGGCTATGGCTACACCTTC
18,TRBD2,TRBJ2-4,TRBV28,NA,CASSPRGSGTLAKNIQYF,TGTGCCAGCAGTCCCCGGGGTAGCGGGACTTTAGCCAAAAACATTCAGTACTTC
17,TRBD2,TRBJ2-1,TRBV7-3,NA,CASSLASGTSGGGEQFF,TGTGCCAGCAGCTTAGCCTCCGGGACTAGCGGGGGAGGTGAGCAGTTCTTC
16,TRBD2,TRBJ2-7,TRBV28,few,CASSPSGGRTSYEQYF,TGTGCCAGCAGTCCTAGCGGGGGCCGTACCTCCTACGAGCAGTACTTC
15,TRBD1,TRBJ1-4,TRBV27,NA,CASSLLGGLNEKLFF,TGTGCCAGCAGTTTATTAGGGGGCCTTAATGAAAAACTGTTTTTT
15,TRBD2,TRBJ2-1,TRBV6-5,NA,CASSHGTSGSNEQFF,TGTGCCAGCAGCCACGGGACTAGCGGGAGTAATGAGCAGTTCTTC
13,NA,TRBJ1-1,TRBV3-1/TRBV3-2,few,CASSQVLIGAAFF,TGTGCCAGCAGCCAAGTTTTAATCGGAGCAGCTTTCTTT
16,TRBD1,TRBJ2-7,TRBV6-1,few,CASSDVSDRLEDEQYF,TGTGCCAGCAGTGATGTGTCGGACAGGCTTGAGGACGAGCAGTACTTC
14,TRBD2,TRBJ2-3,TRBV29-1,NA,CSVKLAGRTDTQYF,TGCAGCGTCAAACTAGCGGGGCGCACAGATACGCAGTATTTT
14,NA,TRBJ2-3,TRBV29-1,NA,CSVVRGPRTDTQYF,TGCAGCGTTGTGCGGGGGCCCCGCACAGATACGCAGTATTTT
13,TRBD1,TRBJ1-6,TRBV10-3,NA,CAIRDRDNSPLHF,TGTGCCATCAGGGACAGGGATAATTCACCCCTCCACTTT
15,NA,TRBJ1-6,TRBV7-3,few,CASSSDSSYNSPLHF,TGTGCCAGCAGCTCGGACAGCTCCTATAATTCACCCCTCCACTTT
13,NA,TRBJ2-7,TRBV7-9,NA,CASSSDGAYEQYF,TGTGCCAGCAGCTCGGACGGGGCCTACGAGCAGTACTTC
15,NA,TRBJ2-1,TRBV2,NA,CASSEAGRTYNEQFF,TGTGCCAGCAGTGAAGCGGGGCGGACCTACAATGAGCAGTTCTTC
15,NA,TRBJ1-2,TRBV7-6,NA,CASSLSRTANYGYTF,TGTGCCAGCAGCTTATCCAGGACAGCGAACTATGGCTACACCTTC
13,NA,TRBJ1-2,TRBV30,NA,CAWSVRPDNGYTF,TGTGCCTGGAGTGTACGCCCGGACAATGGCTACACCTTC
13,NA,TRBJ1-1,TRBV11-3,NA,CASSLGGNTEAFF,TGTGCCAGCAGCTTAGGAGGCAACACTGAAGCTTTCTTT
13,TRBD1,TRBJ1-5,TRBV29-1,NA,CSVGDRVNQPQHF,TGCAGCGTTGGAGACAGGGTTAATCAGCCCCAGCATTTT
15,TRBD1,TRBJ1-2,TRBV29-1,medium-sized,CSVSRGGQGAGGYTF,TGCAGCGTTTCTAGAGGGGGGCAGGGGGCCGGCGGCTACACCTTC